These 7 T cell receptor beta chains share one sample of origin, sequenced in a study of CD8 T cells in ankylosing spondylitis. Using its own MiXCR run on the 5' RACE reads, TCRdb lists one record per CDR3 protein. The data hold hundreds of thousands of distinct CDR3 sequences, with about 12% observed a single time. Study-wide results and caveats: One TCR beta motif, made up of seven to nine highly homologous variants, appeared characteristic of ankylosing spondylitis blood.

For these receptors, no antigen is known. The sequencing sample was made of blood, either unsorted or a sorted T cell fraction (not recorded which). The receptor source for this set is a male donor with ankylosing spondylitis.

The chain combines TRBV5-5 with TRBJ2-1; 8 nucleotides match TRBD2. J gave up 6 bases and V 4 bases, and 18 bases lay outside the gene matches. The CDR3 loop spans 18 amino acids. The germline gives CDR1 SGHKS, CDR2 YYEKEE (reference sequence). CDR3 protein: CASSDWSLGGRNFNEQFF. CDR3 nucleotide sequence: TGTGCCAGCAGCGACTGGTCCTTGGGCGGGAGGAACTTCAATGAGCAGTTCTTC.

This rearrangement joins TRBV12-5 to TRBJ2-1; unclear D gene. This CDR3 has 14 amino acids. V was clipped by 5 bases and J by 0 bases, with 8 bases between them. Germline CDR1 reads LGHNT; CDR2 reads FRNRAP. CDR3 nucleotides: TGTGCTAGTGGTAAAACAAGCTCCTACAATGAGCAGTTCTTC. Translating gives CASGKTSSYNEQFF.

This clonotype was observed at least ten times. The chain links TRBV15 to TRBJ1-1, with D possibly being TRBD1 (6 bases). Trimming took 2 bases from V and 0 from J, leaving 10 bases between them. This CDR3 is 15 amino acids long. Per the germline V gene, CDR1 is LNHNV and CDR2 is YYDKDF (reference sequence). The CDR3 region is CATSRRTVLNTEAFF. As DNA, the CDR3 is TGTGCCACCAGCAGACGGACAGTACTGAACACTGAAGCTTTCTTT.

In its sample, this clonotype was seen a few times. This chain joins TRBV24-1 and TRBJ2-3; D gene unclear. Germline assignment: CDR1 KGHDR and CDR2 SFDVKD. The CDR3 length is 14 residues. Trimming removed 5 bases from V and 2 bases from J, with 10 bases in between. The CDR3 DNA reads TGTGCCACCAGTGGGGGAAGTAACACAGATACGCAGTATTTT. Protein sequence: CATSGGSNTDTQYF.

V usage is TRBV21-1 and J usage is TRBJ2-2. TRBV21-1 represents a pseudogene. The CDR3 contains 15 residues. Here the CDR3 reads CASSKGTDSTGELFF. CDR3 DNA: TGTGCCAGCAGTAAAGGCACGGATAGTACCGGGGAGCTGTTTTTT.

This clonotype occurred many times. The chain carries TRBV18 and TRBJ2-7; D is possibly TRBD2 (6 bases). There are 13 residues in the CDR3. The V end was cut by 3 bases, the J end by 7 bases, with 13 bases between. CDR1 and CDR2 from the germline V gene are KGHSH and LQKENI. CDR3 amino acids: CASSPRDSGEQYV. CDR3 nucleotide sequence: TGTGCCAGCTCACCTCGGGACTCGGGAGAGCAGTACGTC.

This sequence joins TRBV24-1 and TRBJ2-5; 8 nucleotides line up with TRBD1. The CDR3 runs to 15 residues. Germline CDR1 and CDR2: KGHDR and SFDVKD. The junction had 2 bases not matched to a gene; V was cut back by 3 bases and J by 0 bases. CDR3 sequence: CATSDHRGYQETQYF. DNA of the CDR3: TGTGCCACCAGTGATCACAGGGGGTACCAAGAGACCCAGTACTTC.